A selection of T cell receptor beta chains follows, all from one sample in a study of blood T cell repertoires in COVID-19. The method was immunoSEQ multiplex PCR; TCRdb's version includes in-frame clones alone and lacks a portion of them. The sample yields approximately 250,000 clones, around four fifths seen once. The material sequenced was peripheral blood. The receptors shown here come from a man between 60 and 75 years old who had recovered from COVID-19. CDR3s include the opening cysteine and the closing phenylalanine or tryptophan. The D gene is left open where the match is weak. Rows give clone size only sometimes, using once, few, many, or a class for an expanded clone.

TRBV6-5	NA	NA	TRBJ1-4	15	CASSPDQGTGEKLFF	TGTGCCAGCAGTCCCGATCAGGGGACCGGGGAAAAACTGTTTTTT
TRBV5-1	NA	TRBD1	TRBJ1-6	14	CASSLAGGSSPLHF	TGCGCCAGCAGTCTGGCAGGGGGCAGTTCACCCCTCCACTTT
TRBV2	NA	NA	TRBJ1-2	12	CASSVGDYGYTF	TGTGCCAGCAGTGTAGGGGACTATGGCTACACCTTC
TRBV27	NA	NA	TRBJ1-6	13	CASSRDIRSPLHF	TGTGCCAGCAGTCGGGACATCCGATCACCCCTCCACTTT
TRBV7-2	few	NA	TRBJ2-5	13	CASSRGLGETQYF	TGTGCCAGCAGCCGGGGACTTGGTGAGACCCAGTACTTC
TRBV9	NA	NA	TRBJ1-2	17	CASSVGKTSGQSGGYTF	TGTGCCAGCAGCGTCGGTAAAACGAGTGGACAGAGTGGTGGCTACACCTTC
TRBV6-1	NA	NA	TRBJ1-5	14	CASSEARVGQPQHF	TGTGCCAGCAGTGAAGCGCGGGTAGGGCAGCCCCAGCATTTT
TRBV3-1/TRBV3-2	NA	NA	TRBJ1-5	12	CASSLNNQPQHF	TGTGCCAGCAGCCTAAACAATCAGCCCCAGCATTTT
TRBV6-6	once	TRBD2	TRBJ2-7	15	CASSAVAGARYEQYF	TGTGCCAGCAGTGCCGTAGCGGGAGCAAGGTACGAGCAGTACTTC
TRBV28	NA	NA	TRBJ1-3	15	CASSPPAAAGNTIYF	TGTGCCAGCAGTCCCCCCGCCGCAGCTGGAAACACCATATATTTT
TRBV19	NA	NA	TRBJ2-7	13	CASRFSTSYEQYF	TGTGCCAGTAGGTTTAGTACCTCCTACGAGCAGTACTTC
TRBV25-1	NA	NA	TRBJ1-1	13	CASSELLAGEAFF	TGTGCCAGCAGTGAACTTTTGGCAGGTGAAGCTTTCTTT
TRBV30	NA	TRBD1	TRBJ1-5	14	CAWSPGQGDQPQHF	TGTGCCTGGAGTCCGGGACAGGGTGATCAGCCCCAGCATTTT
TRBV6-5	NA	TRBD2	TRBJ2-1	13	CAIRTSGDNEQFF	TGTGCCATTCGGACTAGCGGGGACAATGAGCAGTTCTTC
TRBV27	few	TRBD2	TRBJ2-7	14	CASSRRGTNYEQYF	TGTGCCAGCAGTAGGCGGGGGACCAACTACGAGCAGTACTTC
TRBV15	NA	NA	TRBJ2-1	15	CATSRDPAGYNEQFF	TGTGCCACCAGCAGAGATCCAGCAGGCTACAATGAGCAGTTCTTC
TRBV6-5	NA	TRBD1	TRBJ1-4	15	CASTDRGGFAEKLFF	TGTGCCAGCACCGACAGGGGAGGGTTTGCTGAAAAACTGTTTTTT
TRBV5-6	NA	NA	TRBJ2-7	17	CASSLPTQGFGSAKQYF	TGTGCCAGCAGCCTGCCCACTCAGGGTTTCGGTTCGGCCAAGCAGTACTTC
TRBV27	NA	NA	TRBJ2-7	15	CASSFSSGGTYEQYF	TGTGCCAGCAGTTTCTCCTCTGGGGGGACCTACGAGCAGTACTTC
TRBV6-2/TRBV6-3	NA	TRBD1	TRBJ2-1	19	CASSSNLWGQRSSYNEQFF	TGTGCCAGCAGTTCCAATCTATGGGGACAGAGGAGCTCCTACAATGAGCAGTTCTTC
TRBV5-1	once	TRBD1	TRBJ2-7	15	CASSEGTGHAYEQYF	TGCGCCAGCAGCGAGGGGACAGGGCATGCCTACGAGCAGTACTTC
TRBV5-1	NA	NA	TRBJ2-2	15	CASSLGTPNTGELFF	TGCGCCAGCAGCTTGGGGACACCGAACACCGGGGAGCTGTTTTTT
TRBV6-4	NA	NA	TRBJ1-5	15	CASGQGHWINQPQHF	TGTGCCAGCGGCCAAGGACATTGGATTAATCAGCCCCAGCATTTT
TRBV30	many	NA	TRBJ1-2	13	CAWSVKGTSGYTF	TGTGCCTGGAGTGTAAAGGGGACTAGCGGCTACACCTTC
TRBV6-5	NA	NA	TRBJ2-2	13	CASRTVSPGELFF	TGTGCCAGCAGGACAGTTTCCCCCGGGGAGCTGTTTTTT
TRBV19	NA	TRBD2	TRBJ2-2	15	CASSGTSGSTGELFF	TGTGCCAGTAGTGGGACTAGCGGGTCCACCGGGGAGCTGTTTTTT
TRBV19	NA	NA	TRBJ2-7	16	CASSPKGWGSPYEQYF	TGTGCCAGTAGCCCCAAGGGGTGGGGCAGTCCCTACGAGCAGTACTTC
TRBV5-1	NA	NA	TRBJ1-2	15	CASSLGGGASYGYTF	TGCGCCAGCAGCTTGGGGGGGGGCGCAAGCTATGGCTACACCTTC
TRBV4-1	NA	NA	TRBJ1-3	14	CASAREATGNTIYF	TGCGCCAGCGCCCGGGAGGCGACTGGAAACACCATATATTTT
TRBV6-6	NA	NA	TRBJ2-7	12	CASSRTGYEQYF	TGTGCCAGCAGTCGAACAGGGTACGAGCAGTACTTC
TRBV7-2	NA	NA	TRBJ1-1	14	CASSLLGRVTEAFF	TGTGCCAGCAGCTTACTGGGGAGGGTCACTGAAGCTTTCTTT
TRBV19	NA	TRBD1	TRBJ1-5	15	CATSRVGGSNQPQHF	TGTGCCACCAGCCGGGTAGGGGGCAGCAATCAGCCCCAGCATTTT